What follows describes a single T cell receptor beta chain. This CDR3 is built from 16 residues. Looked up from germline, CDR1 is SGHVS and CDR2 is FQNEAQ. V dropped 5 bases and J dropped 6; count of bases not matched to a gene: 10. Some clones are missing from TCRdb's copy, which holds only in-frame ones; the method was immunoSEQ multiplex PCR. The sample holds tens of thousands of clones, roughly nine tenths seen once. This sample was taken from a study of T cells in localized non-small cell lung cancer. The sample here was peripheral blood, taken before any cancer treatment. The chain uses TRBV7-8 and TRBJ2-2; the match to TRBD1 covers 9 bases. The receptor was isolated from a male donor aged 60 or over with stage I squamous cell lung carcinoma. Here the CDR3 DNA reads TGTGCCAGCAGCCAATCGAACAGGGGGCACGCCGGGGAGCTGTTTTTT. Translation gives CASSQSNRGHAGELFF.